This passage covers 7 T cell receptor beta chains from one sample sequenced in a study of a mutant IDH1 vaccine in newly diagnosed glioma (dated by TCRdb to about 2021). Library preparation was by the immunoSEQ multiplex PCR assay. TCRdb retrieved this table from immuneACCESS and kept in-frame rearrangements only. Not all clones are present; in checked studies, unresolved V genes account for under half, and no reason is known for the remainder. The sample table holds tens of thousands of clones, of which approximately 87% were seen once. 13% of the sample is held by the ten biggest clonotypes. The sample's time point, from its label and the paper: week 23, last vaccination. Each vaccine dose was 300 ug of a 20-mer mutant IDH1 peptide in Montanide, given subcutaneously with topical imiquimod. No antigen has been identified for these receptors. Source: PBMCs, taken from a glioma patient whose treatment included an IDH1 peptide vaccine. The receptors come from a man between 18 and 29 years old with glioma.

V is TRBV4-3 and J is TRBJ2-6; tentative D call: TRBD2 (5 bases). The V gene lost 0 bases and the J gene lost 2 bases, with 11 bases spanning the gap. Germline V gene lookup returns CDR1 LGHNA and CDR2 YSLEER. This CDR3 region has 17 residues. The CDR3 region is CASSQDLWGAGANVLTF. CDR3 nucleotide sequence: TGCGCCAGCAGCCAAGACCTTTGGGGAGCTGGGGCCAACGTCCTGACTTTC.

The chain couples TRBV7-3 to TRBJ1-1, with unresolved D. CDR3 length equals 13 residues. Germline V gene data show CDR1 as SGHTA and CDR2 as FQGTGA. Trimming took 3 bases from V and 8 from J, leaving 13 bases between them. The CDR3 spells CASSLKGGNEAFF. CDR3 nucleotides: TGTGCCAGCAGCTTGAAAGGAGGGAACGAAGCTTTCTTT.

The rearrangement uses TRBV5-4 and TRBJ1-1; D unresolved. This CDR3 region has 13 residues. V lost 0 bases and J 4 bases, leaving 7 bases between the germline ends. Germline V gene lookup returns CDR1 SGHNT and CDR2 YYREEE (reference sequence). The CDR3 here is CASSLETSTEAFF. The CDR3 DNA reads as TGTGCCAGCAGCTTGGAAACGAGCACTGAAGCTTTCTTT.

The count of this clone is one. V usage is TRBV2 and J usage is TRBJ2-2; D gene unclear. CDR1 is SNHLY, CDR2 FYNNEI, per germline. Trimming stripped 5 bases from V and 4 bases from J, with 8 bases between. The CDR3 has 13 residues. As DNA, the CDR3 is TGTGCCAGCAGTCGGGCCGTCACCGGGGAGCTGTTTTTT. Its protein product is CASSRAVTGELFF.

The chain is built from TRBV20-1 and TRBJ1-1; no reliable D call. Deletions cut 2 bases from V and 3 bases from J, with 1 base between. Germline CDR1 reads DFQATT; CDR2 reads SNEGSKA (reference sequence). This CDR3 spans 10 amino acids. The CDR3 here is CSARHTEAFF. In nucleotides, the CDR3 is TGCAGTGCTAGACACACTGAAGCTTTCTTT.

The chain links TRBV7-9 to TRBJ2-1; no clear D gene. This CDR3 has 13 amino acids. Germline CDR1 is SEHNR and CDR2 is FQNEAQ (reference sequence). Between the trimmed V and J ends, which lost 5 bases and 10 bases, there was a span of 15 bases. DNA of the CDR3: TGTGCCAGCAGCCCTGTCCCAATCGCGGAGCAGTTCTTC. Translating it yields CASSPVPIAEQFF.

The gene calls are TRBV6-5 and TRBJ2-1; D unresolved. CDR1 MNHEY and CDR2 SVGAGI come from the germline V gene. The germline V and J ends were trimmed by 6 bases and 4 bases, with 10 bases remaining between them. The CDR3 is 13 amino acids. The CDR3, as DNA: TGTGCCAGCAGGTTCAGAGTATACAATGAGCAGTTCTTC. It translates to CASRFRVYNEQFF.